Listed below are T cell receptor beta chains from one sample, sequenced in a study of shared T cell receptors in the human thymus. Method: immunoSEQ multiplex PCR; TCRdb's copy keeps in-frame clones and lacks some. The sample has about 660,000 clones; about 90% are singletons. These same records also appear under a second study, on human thymus T cells.

Sequencing was performed on thymocytes. These receptors were taken from a boy in the first two years of life with a congenital heart defect. The CDR3 runs from the conserved cysteine through the conserved F or W. D genes are given only for firm matches. Part of the rows lack a size; the others show once, few, many or a class for expanded clones.

TRBJ1-1,-,-,TRBV4-2,TGTGCCAGCAGTTACATAGGAGACTCCCGCTCGATGAACACTGAAGCTTTCTTT,CASSYIGDSRSMNTEAFF
TRBJ2-7,-,-,TRBV7-9,TGTGCCAGCAGCCCCGCCCCAGGGAGGTCCTACGAGCAGTACTTC,CASSPAPGRSYEQYF
TRBJ2-1,TRBD2,once,TRBV14,TGTGCCAGCAGCCAAACCGGGCTAGCGGGAAACCACCTCAATGAGCAGTTCTTC,CASSQTGLAGNHLNEQFF
TRBJ1-2,-,-,TRBV27,TGTGCCAGCCGAATGACAGGATCGACTAACTATGGCTACACCTTC,CASRMTGSTNYGYTF
TRBJ2-2,-,-,TRBV10-3,TGTGCCATCAGTGAGGGGGGGTTCGGGGAGCTGTTTTTT,CAISEGGFGELFF
TRBJ2-2,TRBD1,-,TRBV19,TGTGCCAGTACCTCAGTCCCGGGACAGGGTTCGGGAACCGGGGAGCTGTTTTTT,CASTSVPGQGSGTGELFF
TRBJ2-5,TRBD1,-,TRBV30,TGTGCCTGGGTGGACAGGGCGAGGGAGACCCAGTACTTC,CAWVDRARETQYF
TRBJ2-4,-,-,TRBV19,TGTGCCAGTAGTTTAAACGACAGCGACAAAAACATTCAGTACTTC,CASSLNDSDKNIQYF
TRBJ1-1,-,-,TRBV11-3,TGTGCCAGCAGCCGACAGGTGAGCACTGAAGCTTTCTTT,CASSRQVSTEAFF
TRBJ1-5,-,-,TRBV6-5,TGTGCCAGCAGTCAGGGTTATAGCAATCAGCCCCAGCATTTT,CASSQGYSNQPQHF
TRBJ2-7,-,-,TRBV28,TGTGCCACCCAAACTTCGGACAGAAAACCCTACGAGCAGTACTTC,CATQTSDRKPYEQYF
TRBJ1-2,-,-,TRBV10-3,TGTGCCATCAGTGAGCCCAATCCGGGGGGCGCCTATGGCTACACCTTC,CAISEPNPGGAYGYTF
TRBJ1-4,-,-,TRBV4-3,TGCGCCAGCAGCCAAGGGTCAAGCGCTAATGAAAAACTGTTTTTT,CASSQGSSANEKLFF
TRBJ2-7,-,-,TRBV2,TGTGCCAGCAGTGAATCGCAGGGGATCTCCTACGAGCAGTACTTC,CASSESQGISYEQYF
TRBJ2-3,-,once,TRBV14,TGTGCCAGCAGCCAAGCAGGGTCAGATACGCAGTATTTT,CASSQAGSDTQYF
TRBJ2-5,-,-,TRBV25-1,TGTGCCAGCAGTGAATTTTTGGCGGGGCCACAAGAGACCCAGTACTTC,CASSEFLAGPQETQYF
TRBJ2-7,-,-,TRBV7-2,TGTGCCAGCAGTTCTACTCTGACAACCTACGACGGGCAGTACTTC,CASSSTLTTYDGQYF
TRBJ2-3,-,-,TRBV19,TGTGCCAGTAGTATAGATCGCGTGGGGCCCCAAGGCACAGATACGCAGTATTTT,CASSIDRVGPQGTDTQYF
TRBJ2-3,-,-,TRBV7-9,TGTGCCAGCAGCTTAAGTATACAGAAAGTCACAGATACGCAGTATTTT,CASSLSIQKVTDTQYF
TRBJ1-6,TRBD1,-,TRBV4-3,TGCGCCAGCAGCCCCTACAGGGGCGGTAATTCACCCCTCCACTTT,CASSPYRGGNSPLHF
TRBJ1-2,-,-,TRBV2,TGTGCCAGCAGTGGGGGGCAGGGCTATGGCTACACCTTC,CASSGGQGYGYTF
TRBJ1-5,-,-,TRBV5-6,TGTGCCAGCAGCTTGGGACCGAACTCCTGGAGTAGCAATCAGCCCCAGCATTTT,CASSLGPNSWSSNQPQHF
TRBJ1-1,-,-,TRBV28,TGTGCCAGCAGTTTAATCGTTCGTCAGTTACAGGGAGTGGACACTGAAGCTTTCTTT,CASSLIVRQLQGVDTEAFF
TRBJ2-1,TRBD2,-,TRBV12-5,TGTGCTAGTGGTTCAAGCGGGAGGGTAGACAATGAGCAGTTCTTC,CASGSSGRVDNEQFF
TRBJ1-5,TRBD1,-,TRBV28,TGTGCCAGCGGGGAGGAGGTAGGGGGCAATGGCCCTTCACACACGGCGGTCGGCAATCAGCCCCAGCATTTT,CASGEEVGGNGPSHTAVGNQPQHF
TRBJ2-5,TRBD2,-,TRBV27,TGTGCCAGCAGTCCCACCGGGAGGACTAGCGGGGTCCAAGAGACCCAGTACTTC,CASSPTGRTSGVQETQYF
TRBJ2-5,TRBD2,-,TRBV7-2,TGTGCCAGCAGCTTAGTCGGCGGGAGAGAAGAGACCCAGTACTTC,CASSLVGGREETQYF
TRBJ1-2,-,few,TRBV28,TGTGCCAGCAGTATTCCGGACGGACATAACTATGGCTACACCTTC,CASSIPDGHNYGYTF
TRBJ2-5,TRBD2,-,TRBV7-8,TGTGCCAGCAGCGGAGCATCTAGCGGGAGGGCTCGGGAGACCCAGTACTTC,CASSGASSGRARETQYF
TRBJ2-7,TRBD1,-,TRBV5-6,TGTGCCAGCAGACGTGAACAGGGGGCCCGCTACGAGCAGTACTTC,CASRREQGARYEQYF
TRBJ2-7,-,-,TRBV28,TGTGCCAGCAATACAAGGGGTCACGAGCAGTACTTC,CASNTRGHEQYF
TRBJ2-1,TRBD1,-,TRBV25-1,TGTGCCAGCAGAGAGGGACAGGAGTACTACTACAATGAGCAGTTCTTC,CASREGQEYYYNEQFF
TRBJ2-3,-,-,TRBV19,TGTGCCAGTAGTATTGGGCGCACAGATACGCAGTATTTT,CASSIGRTDTQYF
TRBJ1-1,TRBD1,-,TRBV19,TGTGCCAGTAGTCAACAGGGGATTTTCATGAACACTGAAGCTTTCTTT,CASSQQGIFMNTEAFF
TRBJ2-1,TRBD1,-,TRBV29-1,TGCAGCGTTTTGCGGACAGGGACTCTGAAAGCCGGGGATGAGCAGTTCTTC,CSVLRTGTLKAGDEQFF
TRBJ1-6,TRBD1,-,TRBV27,TGTGCCAGCAGTTTGGTATTGCCGGGACAGGGGAGTTCCCCCCTCCACTTT,CASSLVLPGQGSSPLHF
TRBJ1-1,-,-,TRBV19,TGTGCCAGTAGTATAGGAGTGAACACTGAAGCTTTCTTT,CASSIGVNTEAFF